The sequence of this T cell receptor (beta chain) was determined in a study of glioma-infiltrating T cells after dendritic cell vaccination. For the study at large: Dendritic cell vaccine was injected intradermally three times, biweekly.

Time point indicated: after dendritic cell vaccination, including at tumor progression/relapse. PBMC were collected before vaccination, two weeks after the third vaccination, and at progression. Primers: 60 V beta forward and 13 J beta reverse. Libraries were prepared by immunoSEQ multiplex PCR; TCRdb keeps only in-frame clonotypes and omits some of them. The sample yields roughly 60,000 clones, around nine tenths seen once. Germline V gene data show CDR1 as SGHVS and CDR2 as FNYEAQ. The CDR3 consists of 13 residues. V shed 5 bases and J 6 bases; nucleotides not matched to a gene: 6. The starting material was blood, obtained after dendritic cell vaccination. This receptor was taken from a human donor with glioblastoma. The chain links TRBV7-6 to TRBJ1-1; 7 nucleotides line up with TRBD1. Written as DNA, the CDR3 is TGTGCCAGCAGCGGCCAGGGGGAGGCTGAAGCTTTCTTT. Protein product: CASSGQGEAEAFF.